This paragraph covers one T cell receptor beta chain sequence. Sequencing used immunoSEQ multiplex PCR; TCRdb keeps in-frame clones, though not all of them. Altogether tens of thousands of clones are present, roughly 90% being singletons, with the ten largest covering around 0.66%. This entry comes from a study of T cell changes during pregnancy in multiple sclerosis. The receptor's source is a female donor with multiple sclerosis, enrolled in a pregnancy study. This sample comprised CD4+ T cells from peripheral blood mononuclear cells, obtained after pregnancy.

The CDR3 DNA sequence: TGTGCCAGCAGCTTCCGACTAGCGGGGGGACAAGAGACCCAGTACTTC. This translates into CASSFRLAGGQETQYF. The rearrangement links TRBV5-4 to TRBJ2-5, with TRBD2 matching over 13 bases. The CDR3 covers 16 residues. The junction had 3 bases not matched to a gene; V was cut back by 2 bases and J by 2 bases. Germline V gene lookup returns CDR1 SGHNT and CDR2 YYREEE (reference sequence).